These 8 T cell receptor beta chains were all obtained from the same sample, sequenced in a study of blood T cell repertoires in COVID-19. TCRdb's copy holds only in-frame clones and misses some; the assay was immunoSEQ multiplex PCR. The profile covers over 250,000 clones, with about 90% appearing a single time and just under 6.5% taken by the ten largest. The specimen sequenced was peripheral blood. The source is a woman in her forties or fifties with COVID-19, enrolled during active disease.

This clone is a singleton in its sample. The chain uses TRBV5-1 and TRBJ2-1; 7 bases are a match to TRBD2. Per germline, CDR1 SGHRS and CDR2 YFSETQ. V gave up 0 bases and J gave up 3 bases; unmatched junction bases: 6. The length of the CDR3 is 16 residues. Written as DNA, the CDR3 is TGCGCCAGCAGCTTGGACCCAGCGGGATACTACAATGAGCAGTTCTTC. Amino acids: CASSLDPAGYYNEQFF. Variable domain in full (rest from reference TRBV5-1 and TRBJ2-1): KAGVTQTPRYLIKTRGQQVTLSCSPISGHRSVSWYQQTPGQGLQFLFEYFSETQRNKGNFPGRFSGRQFSNSRSEMNVSTLELGDSALYLCASSLDPAGYYNEQFFGPGTRLTVL.

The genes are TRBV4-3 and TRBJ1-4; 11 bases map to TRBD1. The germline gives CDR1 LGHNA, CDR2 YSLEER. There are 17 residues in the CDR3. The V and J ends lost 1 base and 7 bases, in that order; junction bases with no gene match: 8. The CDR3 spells CASSQGTGGGSSEKLFF. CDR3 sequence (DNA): TGCGCCAGCAGCCAAGGGACAGGGGGCGGGTCGAGTGAAAAACTGTTTTTT.

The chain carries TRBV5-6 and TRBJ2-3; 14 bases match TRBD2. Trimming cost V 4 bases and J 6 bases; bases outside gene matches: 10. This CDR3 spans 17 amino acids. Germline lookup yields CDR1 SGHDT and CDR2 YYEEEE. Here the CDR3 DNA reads TGTGCCAGCAGCCCTACCAGGACTAGCGGGAGGTCGGATACGCAGTATTTT. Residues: CASSPTRTSGRSDTQYF.

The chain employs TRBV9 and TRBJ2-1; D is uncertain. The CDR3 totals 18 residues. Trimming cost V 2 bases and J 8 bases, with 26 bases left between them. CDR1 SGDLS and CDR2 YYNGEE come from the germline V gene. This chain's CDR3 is CASSVRVQVEQNDHEQFF. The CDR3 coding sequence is TGTGCCAGCAGCGTTCGTGTGCAAGTGGAACAGAACGATCATGAGCAGTTCTTC.

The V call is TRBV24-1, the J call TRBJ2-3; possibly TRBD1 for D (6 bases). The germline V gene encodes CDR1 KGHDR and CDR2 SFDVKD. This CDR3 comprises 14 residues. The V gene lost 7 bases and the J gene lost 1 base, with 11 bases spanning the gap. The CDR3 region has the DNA TGTGCCACCAGCAGGGGTTGGGGCACAGATACGCAGTATTTT. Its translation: CATSRGWGTDTQYF.

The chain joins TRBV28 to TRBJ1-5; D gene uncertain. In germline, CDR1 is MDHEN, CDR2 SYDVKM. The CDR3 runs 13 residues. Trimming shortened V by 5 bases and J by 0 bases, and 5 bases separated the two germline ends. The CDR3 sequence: CASSPYSNQPQHF. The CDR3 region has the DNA TGTGCCAGCAGTCCTTATAGCAATCAGCCCCAGCATTTT.

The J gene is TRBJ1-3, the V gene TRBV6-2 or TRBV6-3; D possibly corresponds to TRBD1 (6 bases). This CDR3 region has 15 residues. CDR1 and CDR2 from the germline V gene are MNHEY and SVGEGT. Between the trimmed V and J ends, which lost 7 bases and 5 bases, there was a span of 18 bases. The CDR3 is CASIPLRGARNTIYF. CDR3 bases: TGTGCCAGCATCCCTCTCAGGGGAGCCCGAAACACCATATATTTT.

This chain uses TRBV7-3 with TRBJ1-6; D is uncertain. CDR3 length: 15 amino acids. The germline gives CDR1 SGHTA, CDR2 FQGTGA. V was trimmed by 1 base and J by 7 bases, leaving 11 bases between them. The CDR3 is CASSLNPNINSPLHF. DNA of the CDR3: TGTGCCAGCAGCTTAAACCCAAACATCAATTCACCCCTCCACTTT.